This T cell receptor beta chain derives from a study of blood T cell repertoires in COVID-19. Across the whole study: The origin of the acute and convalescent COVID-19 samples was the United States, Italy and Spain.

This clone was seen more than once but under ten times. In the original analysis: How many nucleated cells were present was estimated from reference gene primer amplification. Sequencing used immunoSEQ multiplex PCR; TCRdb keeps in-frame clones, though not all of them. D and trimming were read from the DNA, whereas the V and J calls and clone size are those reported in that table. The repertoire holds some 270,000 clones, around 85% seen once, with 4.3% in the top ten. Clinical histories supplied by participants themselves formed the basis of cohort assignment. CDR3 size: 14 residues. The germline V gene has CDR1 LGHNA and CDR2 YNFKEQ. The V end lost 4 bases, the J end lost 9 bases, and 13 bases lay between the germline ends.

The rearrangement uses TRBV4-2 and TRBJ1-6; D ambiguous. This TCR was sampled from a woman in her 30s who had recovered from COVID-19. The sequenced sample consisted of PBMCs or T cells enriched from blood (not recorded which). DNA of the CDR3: TGTGCCAGCAGCCGGACTTGGGCCTCTTCACCCCTCCACTTT. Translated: CASSRTWASSPLHF.